This T cell receptor beta chain was identified in a study of shared clonotypes between healthy human individuals. Clones were read by immunoSEQ multiplex PCR, and TCRdb kept only the in-frame ones, dropping some. The sample has over a million clones; approximately 78% are singletons. The TCR was taken from a man younger than 35 in good health. Some clones in this sample may be carry-over from other donors' samples. Sequenced material: memory CD4+ T cells from PBMCs. Subset in this sample: CD45RA-negative fraction.

The CDR3 bases are TGCGCCAGCAGCCAGGATCATGGTCGAGATACGCAGTATTTT. Translating gives CASSQDHGRDTQYF. The J gene is TRBJ2-3, the V gene TRBV4-3; D gene unclear. The germline CDR1 and CDR2 sequences are LGHNA and YSLEER. The length of the CDR3 is 14 residues. The ends were cut back, 3 bases at V and 5 bases at J, with 12 bases in the middle.